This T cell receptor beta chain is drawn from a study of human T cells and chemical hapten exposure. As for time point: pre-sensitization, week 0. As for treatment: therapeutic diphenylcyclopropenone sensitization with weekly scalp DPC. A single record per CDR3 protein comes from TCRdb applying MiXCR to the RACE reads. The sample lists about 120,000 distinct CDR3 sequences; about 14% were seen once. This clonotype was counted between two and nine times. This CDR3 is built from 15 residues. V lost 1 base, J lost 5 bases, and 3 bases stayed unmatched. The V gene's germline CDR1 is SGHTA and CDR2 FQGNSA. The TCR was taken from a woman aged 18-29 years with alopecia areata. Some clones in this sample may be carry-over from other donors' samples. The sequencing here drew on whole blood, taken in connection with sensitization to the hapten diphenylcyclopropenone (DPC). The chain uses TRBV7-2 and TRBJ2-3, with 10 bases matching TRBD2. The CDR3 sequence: CASSLDGTSVDTQYF. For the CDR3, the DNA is TGTGCCAGCAGCTTAGATGGGACTAGCGTAGATACGCAGTATTTT.